This T cell receptor beta chain came from a study of vaccination effects on CD4 cells after COVID-19. V was clipped by 3 bases and J by 5 bases, with 12 bases between them. Germline V gene data show CDR1 as KGHDR and CDR2 as SFDVKD. The CDR3 runs 14 residues. The repertoire was sequenced with immunoSEQ multiplex PCR; TCRdb's copy has only in-frame clones and lacks some. The sample comprises about 69,000 clones, around 70% of which are singletons, and under 2% rests with the top ten. In regard to this clone: Its specificity is unknown.

Prior to sequencing, the ViraFEST assay stimulated PBMC with viral peptide pools, which expanded the antigen-specific CD4+ T cells. A 10-day culture period preceded the isolation of CD4+ T cells. Each participant received a vaccine that was either BNT162b2 or mRNA-1273, given as two doses. The V and J genes are TRBV24-1 and TRBJ1-2; D is uncertain. This receptor was identified in a human donor who received a COVID-19 vaccine. The sequenced sample was CD4+ T cells from PBMCs cultured with HCoV-229E spike peptides, obtained after COVID-19 vaccination. Written as DNA, the CDR3 is TGTGCCACCAGTGATCCCCGACTACCGTATGGCTACACCTTC. This sequence encodes CATSDPRLPYGYTF.